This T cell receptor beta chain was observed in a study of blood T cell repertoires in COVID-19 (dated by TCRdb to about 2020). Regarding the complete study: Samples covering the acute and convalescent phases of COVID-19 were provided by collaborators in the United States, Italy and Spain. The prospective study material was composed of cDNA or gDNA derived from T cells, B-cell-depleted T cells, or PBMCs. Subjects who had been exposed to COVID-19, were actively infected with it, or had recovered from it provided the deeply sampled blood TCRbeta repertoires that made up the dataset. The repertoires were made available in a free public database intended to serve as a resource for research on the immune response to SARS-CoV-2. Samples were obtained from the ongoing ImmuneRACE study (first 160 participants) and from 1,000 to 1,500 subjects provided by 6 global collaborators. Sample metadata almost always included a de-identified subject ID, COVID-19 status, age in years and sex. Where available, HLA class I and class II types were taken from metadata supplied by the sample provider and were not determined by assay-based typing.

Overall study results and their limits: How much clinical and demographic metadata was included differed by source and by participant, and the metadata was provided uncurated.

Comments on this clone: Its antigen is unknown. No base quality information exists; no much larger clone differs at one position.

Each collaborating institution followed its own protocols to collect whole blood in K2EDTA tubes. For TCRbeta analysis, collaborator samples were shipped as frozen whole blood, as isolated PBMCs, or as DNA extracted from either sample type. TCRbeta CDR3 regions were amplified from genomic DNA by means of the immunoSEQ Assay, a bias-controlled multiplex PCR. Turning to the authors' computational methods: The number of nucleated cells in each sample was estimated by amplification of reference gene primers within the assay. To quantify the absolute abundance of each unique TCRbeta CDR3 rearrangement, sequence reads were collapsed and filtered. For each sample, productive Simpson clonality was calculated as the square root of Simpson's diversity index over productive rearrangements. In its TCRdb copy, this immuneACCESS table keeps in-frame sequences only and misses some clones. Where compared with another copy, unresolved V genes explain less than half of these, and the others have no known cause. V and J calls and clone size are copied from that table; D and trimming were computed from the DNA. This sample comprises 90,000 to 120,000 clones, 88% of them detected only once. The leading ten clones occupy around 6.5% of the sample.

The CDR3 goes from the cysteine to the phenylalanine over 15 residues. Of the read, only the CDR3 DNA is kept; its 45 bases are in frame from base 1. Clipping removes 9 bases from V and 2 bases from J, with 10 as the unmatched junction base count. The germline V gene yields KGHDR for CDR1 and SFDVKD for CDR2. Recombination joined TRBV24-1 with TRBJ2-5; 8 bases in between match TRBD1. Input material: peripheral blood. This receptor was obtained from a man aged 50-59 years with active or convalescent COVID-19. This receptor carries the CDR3 CATGGGQGLQETQYF. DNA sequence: TGTGCCACCGGGGGAGGACAGGGCCTACAAGAGACCCAGTACTTC.